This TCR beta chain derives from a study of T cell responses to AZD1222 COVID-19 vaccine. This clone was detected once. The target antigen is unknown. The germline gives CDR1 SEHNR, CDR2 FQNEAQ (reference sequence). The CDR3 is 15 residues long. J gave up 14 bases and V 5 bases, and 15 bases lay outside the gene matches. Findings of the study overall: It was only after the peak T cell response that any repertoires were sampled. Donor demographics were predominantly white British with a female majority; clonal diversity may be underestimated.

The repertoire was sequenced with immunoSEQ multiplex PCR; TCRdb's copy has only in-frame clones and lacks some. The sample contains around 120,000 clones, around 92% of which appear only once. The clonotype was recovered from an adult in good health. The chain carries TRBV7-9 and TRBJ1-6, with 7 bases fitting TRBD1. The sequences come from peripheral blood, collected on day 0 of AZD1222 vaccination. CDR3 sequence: CASSPPDRARNTLHF. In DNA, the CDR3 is TGTGCCAGCAGCCCGCCCGACAGGGCCCGTAACACCCTCCACTTT.